This T cell receptor beta chain was documented in a study of T cell responses to AZD1222 COVID-19 vaccine. General study findings and limits: Vaccine-associated CD4 TCRs spanned spike, dominant at 160-218 and 743-854.

The germline CDR1 and CDR2 sequences are MNHEY and SVGAGI. The CDR3 loop spans 14 amino acids. V lost 5 bases to trimming and J lost 5 bases; unmatched junction nucleotides: 6. Method: immunoSEQ multiplex PCR; TCRdb's copy keeps in-frame clones and lacks some. The table records some 200,000 clones, 80% to 95% of them present only once. This clone occurred once. The antigen remains unidentified. Sequencing was performed on peripheral blood, taken 28 days after the second AZD1222 dose. The chain employs TRBV6-5 and TRBJ2-7; 10 bases agree with TRBD1. This clonotype originated in an adult who received the AZD1222 COVID-19 vaccine. CDR3 bases: TGTGCCAGCAGTCACCGGGACAGGGGCCACGAGCAGTACTTC. This encodes CASSHRDRGHEQYF.